A single sample is the source of the 20 T cell receptor beta chains below, sequenced in a study of T cells in women clearing cervical HPV infection. Profiling relied on immunoSEQ multiplex PCR, and the TCRdb table lists in-frame clones only, not all of them. Its table records about 30,000 clones. Sequencing was performed on blood buffy coat. Every receptor here comes from a woman aged 18 to 75 with a cervical HPV16 infection that either progressed to CIN3+ or cleared (not recorded which).

A note on this clone: Read data end 3 residues before the CDR3 end; the end is taken from the germline J gene. J is TRBJ2-2 and V is TRBV11-2, with TRBD2 matching 9 bases. V was pared by 5 bases and J by 1 base, with 2 bases of the junction left unmatched. The CDR3 runs 15 residues. Germline assignment: CDR1 SGHAT and CDR2 FQNNGV. CDR3 bases read: TGTGCCAGCAGCGTTAGCGGGGGGAACACCGGGGAG. Translating it yields CASSVSGGNTGE. The full CDR3 protein reads CASSVSGGNTGELFF.

About this clone: The read is 3 residues too short to cover the CDR3 end, so that end is filled in from the germline J gene. This CDR3 is also generated by other DNA sequences in the sample. V gene TRBV5-1 combines with J gene TRBJ2-5, with 12 nucleotides matching TRBD2. CDR3 length: 17 amino acids. Germline values: CDR1 SGHRS, CDR2 YFSETQ. With 0 bases clipped from V and 1 base from J, the junction kept 4 bases outside the gene matches. The DNA read from the CDR3 is TGCGCCAGCAGCTTGGCACTAGCGGGGGGTCCCCAAGAGACC. It is translated as CASSLALAGGPQET. The full-length CDR3 reads as CASSLALAGGPQETQYF.

Comments on this clone: The read halts 3 residues ahead of the CDR3 end, with the missing end drawn from the germline J gene. The J gene is TRBJ2-1, the V gene TRBV7-6; 8 bases match TRBD1. The trim removed 1 base at V and 6 bases at J, leaving 11 bases unmatched. Germline V gene sequence: CDR1 SGHVS, CDR2 FNYEAQ. This CDR3 comprises 17 residues. CDR3 residues: CASSLGGSGQGSNEQFF. CDR3 DNA, as far as it was read: TGTGCCAGCAGCTTAGGAGGTTCCGGACAGGGCAGCAATGAG.

Regarding this clone: The read terminates 3 residues ahead of where the CDR3 ends, so the germline J gene completes it. The rearrangement links TRBV5-6 to TRBJ1-4; D is possibly TRBD1 (5 bases). Germline CDR1 SGHDT, CDR2 YYEEEE. The CDR3 is made up of 14 amino acids. Trimming took off 6 bases at V and 6 bases at J, with 15 bases between the two ends. The DNA read from the CDR3 is TGTGCCAGCACCGATATCCAGGGAGATGAAAAA. Amino acids: CASTDIQGDEK. The full CDR3 sequence reads CASTDIQGDEKLFF.

Details on this clone: The read falls 3 residues short of the CDR3 end, and the missing part is taken from the germline J gene. The chain recombines TRBV5-1 with TRBJ2-3; 8 nucleotides line up with TRBD2. The CDR3 runs to 13 residues. Trimming at V came to 5 bases and at J to 4 bases, leaving 3 bases not matched to a gene. Germline CDR1 is SGHRS and CDR2 is YFSETQ. CDR3 protein: CASRTGGPDTQYF. CDR3 DNA, as far as it was read: TGCGCCAGCAGGACGGGGGGGCCAGATACG.

A remark on this clone: The read falls 3 residues short of the CDR3 end, and the missing part is taken from the germline J gene. The chain links TRBV27 to TRBJ2-7; D uncertain. The CDR3 totals 15 residues. V gave up 6 bases and J gave up 2 bases, with 17 bases separating them. Germline V gene sequence: CDR1 MNHEY, CDR2 SMNVEV (reference sequence). The covered CDR3 bases are TGTGCCAGCAGCCTTACTAATCTCGAACCCTACGAG. It is translated as CASSLTNLEPYE. The complete CDR3 reads CASSLTNLEPYEQYF.

In the case of this clone: The CDR3 is cut off 3 residues early in the read; its end comes from the germline J gene. The chain joins TRBV5-5 to TRBJ2-1; possibly TRBD2 for D (6 bases). The germline V gene has CDR1 SGHKS and CDR2 YYEKEE (reference sequence). Trimming stripped 4 bases from V and 5 bases from J, with 7 bases between. CDR3 size: 12 residues. CDR3 region: CASSRTNNEQFF. Incomplete CDR3 DNA: TGTGCCAGCAGCCGGACTAACAATGAG.

Turning to this clone: From the germline J gene comes the end of the CDR3, since the read stops 3 residues before it. V is TRBV5-1 and J is TRBJ2-1; D possibly corresponds to TRBD2 (6 bases). CDR1 is SGHRS and CDR2 is YFSETQ in the germline V gene. The CDR3 has 16 amino acids. Trimming removed 0 bases at V and 5 bases at J, with 15 bases between. The CDR3 region is CASSLGGDHPDNEQFF. CDR3 DNA (partial): TGCGCCAGCAGCTTGGGGGGGGATCACCCCGACAATGAG.

The CDR3 bases that were read are TGCAGCGTGGGGGCTAGCGGCGCGGTCGAG. Its translation: CSVGASGAVE. The whole CDR3 sequence reads CSVGASGAVEQYF. The chain recombines TRBV29-1 with TRBJ2-7; tentative D call: TRBD2 (7 bases). Sequencing ends 3 residues short of the CDR3 end; the germline J gene provides the rest. The CDR3 has 13 residues. Trimming stripped 6 bases from V and 6 bases from J, with 18 bases between. Germline loops: CDR1 SQVTM, CDR2 ANQGSEA.

Points on this clone: The missing CDR3 end, 3 residues past where the read stops, is filled in from the germline J gene. The V gene is TRBV5-1, the J gene TRBJ2-1; TRBD2 agrees at 15 bases. CDR1 is SGHRS and CDR2 is YFSETQ in the germline V gene. This CDR3 spans 14 amino acids. J was trimmed by 9 bases and V by 4 bases; bases with no gene match: 2. The CDR3 bases that were read are TGCGCCAGCAGCCCGGGACTAGCGGGAGGTGAG. This encodes CASSPGLAGGE. The entire CDR3 sequence reads CASSPGLAGGEQFF.

With respect to this clone: The CDR3 end lies 3 residues beyond the end of the read and is filled in from the germline J gene. This CDR3 is also generated by other DNA sequences in the sample. The chain combines TRBV7-9 with TRBJ1-2; D gene uncertain. Germline assignment: CDR1 SEHNR and CDR2 FQNEAQ (reference sequence). This CDR3 has 12 amino acids. The CDR3 sequence: CASSSDSYDYTF. The sequenced CDR3 bases are TGTGCCAGCAGCTCCGACTCCTACGAC.

A note on this clone: The read comes to an end 3 residues before the CDR3 does, leaving the germline J gene to fill in the end. This chain links TRBV30 with TRBJ2-5, with D hard to call. This CDR3 is built from 14 residues. Trimming removed 0 bases from V and 2 bases from J, with 10 bases in between. The germline V gene encodes CDR1 GTSNPN and CDR2 SVGIG (reference sequence). CDR3 loop: CAWSVLNRQETQYF. The CDR3 DNA, read in part, is TGTGCCTGGAGTGTACTTAATAGACAAGAGACC.

The part of the CDR3 DNA that was read is TGTGCCAGCAGTGATGTACAGGGGGTAAAATACGAG. Translated, it gives CASSDVQGVKYE. The CDR3 as a whole reads CASSDVQGVKYEQYF. The chain links TRBV6-1 to TRBJ2-7; 8 positions agree with TRBD1. The read finishes 3 residues shy of the CDR3 end, and the germline J gene is used to complete it. This CDR3 has 15 residues. With V trimmed by 3 bases and J by 4 bases, 8 bases remained unmatched. Per the germline V gene, CDR1 is MNHNS and CDR2 is SASEGT.

Remarks on this clone: The read finishes 3 residues shy of the CDR3 end, and the germline J gene is used to complete it. The V gene is TRBV20-1, the J gene TRBJ2-3; perhaps TRBD1 as D (5 bases). V lost 6 bases, J lost 4 bases, and 17 bases lay in between. The CDR3 sequence is 14 residues long. The V gene's germline CDR1 is DFQATT and CDR2 SNEGSKA (reference sequence). Incomplete CDR3 DNA: TGCAGTGCAAGACGGCCAGGGTCGGCAGATACG. Amino acids: CSARRPGSADT. The whole CDR3 protein is CSARRPGSADTQYF.

By frequency, this clone is medium-sized. The DNA ends 3 residues before the CDR3 does, and the rest of the CDR3 is filled in from the germline J gene. The chain combines TRBV20-1 with TRBJ2-2; the D gene is possibly TRBD2 (7 bases). Germline V gene lookup returns CDR1 DFQATT and CDR2 SNEGSKA (reference sequence). Trimming cost V 0 bases and J 3 bases, with 14 bases left between them. This CDR3 contains 16 residues. CDR3 sequence: CSARDVGGGDTGELFF. The CDR3 bases that were read are TGCAGTGCTAGAGATGTGGGGGGGGGCGACACCGGGGAG.

Details on this clone: The read ends 3 residues early relative to the CDR3; the germline J gene fills the gap. The V call is TRBV5-1, the J call TRBJ1-4, with D maybe TRBD1 (6 bases). The V end was cut by 2 bases, the J end by 4 bases, with 9 bases between. CDR1 and CDR2 (germline): SGHRS, YFSETQ. This CDR3 is 14 amino acids long. CDR3: CASSFGQSNEKLFF. The DNA read from the CDR3 is TGCGCCAGCAGCTTTGGACAGAGTAATGAAAAA.

About this clone itself: From the germline J gene comes the end of the CDR3, since the read stops 3 residues before it. The V and J genes are TRBV2 and TRBJ2-7, with D tentatively TRBD2 (5 bases). The CDR3 has 13 residues. Germline assignment: CDR1 SNHLY and CDR2 FYNNEI. V gave up 4 bases and J gave up 4 bases, with 11 bases separating them. The part of the CDR3 DNA that was read is TGTGCCAGCAGTGGCGGGTACGATTACGAG. This codes for CASSGGYDYE. The whole CDR3 protein is CASSGGYDYEQYF. The full variable domain, rest sourced from reference TRBV2 and TRBJ2-7, is EPEVTQTPSHQVTQMGQEVILRCVPISNHLYFYWYRQILGQKVEFLVSFYNNEISEKSEIFDDQFSVERPDGSNFTLKIRSTKLEDSAMYFCASSGGYDYEQYFGPGTRLTVT.

The CDR3 sequence: CASILWGGPYQETQYF. CDR3 bases read: TGTGCCAGTATATTGTGGGGGGGCCCATACCAAGAGACC. The rearrangement joins TRBV19 to TRBJ2-5, with D possibly matching TRBD2 (7 bases). The CDR3 extends 3 residues past the end of the read, so its final part is completed from the germline J gene. This CDR3 region has 16 residues. The germline V and J ends were trimmed by 7 bases and 0 bases, with 18 bases remaining between them. Germline V gene sequence: CDR1 LNHDA, CDR2 SQIVND (reference sequence).

In regard to this clone: The read halts 3 residues ahead of the CDR3 end, with the missing end drawn from the germline J gene. The rearrangement joins TRBV29-1 to TRBJ2-7; 8 bases are a match to TRBD1. V shed 6 bases and J 3 bases; nucleotides not matched to a gene: 4. This CDR3 has 12 amino acids. Per germline, CDR1 SQVTM and CDR2 ANQGSEA. The CDR3 DNA, read in part, is TGCAGCGTAACAGGGGGGAACTACGAG. It specifies CSVTGGNYE. The entire CDR3 protein is CSVTGGNYEQYF.

Regarding this clone: The CDR3 end is not reached by the read, which stops 3 residues before it; the germline J gene fills it in. The chain combines TRBV29-1 with TRBJ1-5; D might be TRBD1 (5 bases). There are 13 residues in the CDR3. The ends were cut back, 4 bases at V and 3 bases at J, with 10 bases in the middle. Germline CDR1 reads SQVTM; CDR2 reads ANQGSEA. The CDR3 sequence is CSVVSGDNQPQHF. Incomplete CDR3 DNA: TGCAGCGTTGTCTCGGGGGACAATCAGCCC. The whole variable domain, filled in from reference TRBV29-1 and TRBJ1-5, reads SAVISQKPSRDICQRGTSLTIQCQVDSQVTMMFWYRQQPGQSLTLIATANQGSEATYESGFVIDKFPISRPNLTFSTLTVSNMSPEDSSIYLCSVVSGDNQPQHFGDGTRLSIL.